This T cell receptor beta chain originates from a study of OX40 agonist ivuxolimab in advanced cancers. Overall study: At 0.01 to 10 mg/kg, ivuxolimab was administered intravenously to patients every 2 weeks.

Trimming took 3 bases from V and 1 from J, leaving 14 bases between them. The germline gives CDR1 MDHEN, CDR2 SYDVKM. This CDR3 contains 16 residues. Profiled with immunoSEQ multiplex PCR; TCRdb holds only in-frame clones, not every one. The sample contains 58,000 or so clones, over 75% of which appear only once. Here the sequenced sample was CD4+ or CD8+ T cells sorted from blood, taken in a trial of the OX40 agonist ivuxolimab. V usage is TRBV28 and J usage is TRBJ2-3, with a tentative D call TRBD1 (6 bases). This sequence originates from an adult with an advanced solid tumor such as melanoma, head and neck, liver or kidney cancer. CDR3 in amino acids: CASSLGDTYRTDTQYF. The CDR3 DNA follows: TGTGCCAGCAGTTTGGGGGACACTTATCGCACAGATACGCAGTATTTT.